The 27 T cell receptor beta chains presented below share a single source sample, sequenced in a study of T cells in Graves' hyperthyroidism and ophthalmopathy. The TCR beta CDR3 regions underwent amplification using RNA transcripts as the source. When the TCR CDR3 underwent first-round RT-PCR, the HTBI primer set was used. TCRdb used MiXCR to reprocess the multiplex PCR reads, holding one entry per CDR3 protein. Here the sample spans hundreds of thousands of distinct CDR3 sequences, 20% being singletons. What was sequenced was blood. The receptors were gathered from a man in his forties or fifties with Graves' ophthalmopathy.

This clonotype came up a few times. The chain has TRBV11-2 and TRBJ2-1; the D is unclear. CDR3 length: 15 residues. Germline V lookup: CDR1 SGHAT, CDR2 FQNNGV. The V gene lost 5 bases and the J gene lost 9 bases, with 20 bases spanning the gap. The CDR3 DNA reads TGTGCCAGCAGCCCCCCAATAAGTCGGTTTACTGAGCAGTTCTTC. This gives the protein CASSPPISRFTEQFF.

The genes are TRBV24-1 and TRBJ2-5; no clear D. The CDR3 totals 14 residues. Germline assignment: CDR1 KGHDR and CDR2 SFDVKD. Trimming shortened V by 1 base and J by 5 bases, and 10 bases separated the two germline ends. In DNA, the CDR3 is TGTGCCACCAGTGATTTTGGTCCGCGGGAGACCCAGTACTTC. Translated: CATSDFGPRETQYF.

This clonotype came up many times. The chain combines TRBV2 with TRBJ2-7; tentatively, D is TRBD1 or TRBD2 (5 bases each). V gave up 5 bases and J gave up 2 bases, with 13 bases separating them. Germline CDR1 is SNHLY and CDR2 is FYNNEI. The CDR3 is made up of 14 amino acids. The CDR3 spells CASSFGTGPYEQYF. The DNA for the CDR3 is TGTGCCAGCAGTTTTGGCACGGGGCCCTACGAGCAGTACTTC. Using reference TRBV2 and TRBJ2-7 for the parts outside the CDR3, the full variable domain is EPEVTQTPSHQVTQMGQEVILRCVPISNHLYFYWYRQILGQKVEFLVSFYNNEISEKSEIFDDQFSVERPDGSNFTLKIRSTKLEDSAMYFCASSFGTGPYEQYFGPGTRLTVT.

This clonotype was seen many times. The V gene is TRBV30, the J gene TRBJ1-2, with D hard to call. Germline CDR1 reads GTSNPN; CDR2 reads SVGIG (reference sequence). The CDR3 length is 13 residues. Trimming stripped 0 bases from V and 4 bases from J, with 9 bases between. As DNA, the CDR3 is TGTGCCTGGAGTGTACTAGATGGCTATGGCTACACCTTC. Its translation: CAWSVLDGYGYTF.

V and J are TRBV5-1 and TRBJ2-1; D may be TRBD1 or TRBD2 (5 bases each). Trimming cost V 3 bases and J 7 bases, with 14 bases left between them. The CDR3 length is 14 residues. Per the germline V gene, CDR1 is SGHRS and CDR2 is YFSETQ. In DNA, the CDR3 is TGCGCCAGCAGCTACGGGACCGGCCTAAATGAGCAGTTCTTC. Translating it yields CASSYGTGLNEQFF.

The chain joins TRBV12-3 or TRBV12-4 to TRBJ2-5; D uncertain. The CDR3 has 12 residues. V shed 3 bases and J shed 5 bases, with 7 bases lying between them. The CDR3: CASSFLGETQYF. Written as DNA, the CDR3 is TGTGCCAGCAGTTTTTTGGGTGAGACCCAGTACTTC.

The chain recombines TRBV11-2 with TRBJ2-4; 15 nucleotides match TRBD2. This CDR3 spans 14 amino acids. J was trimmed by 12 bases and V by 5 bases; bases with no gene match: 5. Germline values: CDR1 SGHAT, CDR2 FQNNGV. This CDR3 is CASSPRTSGGDQYF. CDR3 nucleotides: TGTGCCAGCAGCCCCCGGACTAGCGGGGGGGATCAGTACTTC.

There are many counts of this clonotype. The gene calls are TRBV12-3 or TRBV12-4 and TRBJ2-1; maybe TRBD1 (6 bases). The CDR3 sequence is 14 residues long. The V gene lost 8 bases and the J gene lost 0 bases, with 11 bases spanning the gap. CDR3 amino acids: CASHRDSSYNEQFF. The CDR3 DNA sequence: TGTGCCAGCCACAGGGATAGCTCCTACAATGAGCAGTTCTTC.

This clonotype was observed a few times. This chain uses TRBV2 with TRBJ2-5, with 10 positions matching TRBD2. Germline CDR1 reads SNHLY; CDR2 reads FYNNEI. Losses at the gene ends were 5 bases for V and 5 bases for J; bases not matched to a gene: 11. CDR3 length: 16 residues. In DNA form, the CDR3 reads TGTGCCAGCAGTCATTCAGCGGGGGGGCCCCTGGAGACCCAGTACTTC. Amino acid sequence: CASSHSAGGPLETQYF.

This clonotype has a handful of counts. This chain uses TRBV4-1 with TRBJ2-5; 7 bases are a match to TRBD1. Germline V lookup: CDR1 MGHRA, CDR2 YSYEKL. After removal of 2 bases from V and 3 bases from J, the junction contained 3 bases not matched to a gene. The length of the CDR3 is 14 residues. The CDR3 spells CASSQPGTEETQYF. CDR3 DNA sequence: TGCGCCAGCAGCCAACCCGGGACAGAAGAGACCCAGTACTTC.

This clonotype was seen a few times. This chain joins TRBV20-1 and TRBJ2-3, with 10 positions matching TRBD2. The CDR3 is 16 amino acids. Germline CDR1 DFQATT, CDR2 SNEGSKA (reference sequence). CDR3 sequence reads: CRPGAGGGERQDTQYF. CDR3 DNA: TGCAGACCAGGAGCGGGAGGGGGGGAACGACAAGATACGCAGTATTTT.

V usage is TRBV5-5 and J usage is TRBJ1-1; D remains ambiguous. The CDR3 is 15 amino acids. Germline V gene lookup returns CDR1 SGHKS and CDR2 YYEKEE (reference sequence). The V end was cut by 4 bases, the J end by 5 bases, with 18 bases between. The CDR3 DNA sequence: TGTGCCAGCAGCCTACATTGGCACCCCAGTACTGAAGCTTTCTTT. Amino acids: CASSLHWHPSTEAFF.

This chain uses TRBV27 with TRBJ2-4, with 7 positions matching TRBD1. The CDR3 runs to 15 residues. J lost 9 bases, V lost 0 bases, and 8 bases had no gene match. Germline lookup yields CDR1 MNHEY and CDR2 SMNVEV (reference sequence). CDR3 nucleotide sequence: TGTGCCAGCAGTTTATCGGGACAGTGGATAGGCATTCAGTACTTC. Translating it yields CASSLSGQWIGIQYF.

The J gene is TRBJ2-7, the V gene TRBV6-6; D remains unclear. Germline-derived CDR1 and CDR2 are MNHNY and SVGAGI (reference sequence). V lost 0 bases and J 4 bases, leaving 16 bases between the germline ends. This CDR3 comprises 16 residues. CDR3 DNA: TGTGCCAGCAGTTACTCCTGGACGGTTCCCTATTACGAGCAGTACTTC. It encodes CASSYSWTVPYYEQYF.

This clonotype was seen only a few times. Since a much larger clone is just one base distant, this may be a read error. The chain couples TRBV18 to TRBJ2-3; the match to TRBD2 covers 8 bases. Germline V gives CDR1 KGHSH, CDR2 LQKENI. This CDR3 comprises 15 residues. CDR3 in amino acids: CANSPATSGTDTQYF. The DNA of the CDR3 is TGTGCCAACTCACCAGCGACTAGCGGCACAGATACGCAGTATTTT.

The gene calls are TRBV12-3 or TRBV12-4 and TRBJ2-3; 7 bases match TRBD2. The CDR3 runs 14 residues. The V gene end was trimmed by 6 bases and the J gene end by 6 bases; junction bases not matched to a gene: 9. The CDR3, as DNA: TGTGCCAGCAGAGAACTAGGGCGGGGGGATACGCAGTATTTT. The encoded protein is CASRELGRGDTQYF.

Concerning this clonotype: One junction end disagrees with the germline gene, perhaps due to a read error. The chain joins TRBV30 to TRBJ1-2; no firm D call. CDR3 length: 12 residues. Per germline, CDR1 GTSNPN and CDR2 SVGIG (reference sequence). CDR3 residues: CTWSVGLYGYTF. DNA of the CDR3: TGTACCTGGAGCGTGGGTCTCTATGGCTACACCTTC.

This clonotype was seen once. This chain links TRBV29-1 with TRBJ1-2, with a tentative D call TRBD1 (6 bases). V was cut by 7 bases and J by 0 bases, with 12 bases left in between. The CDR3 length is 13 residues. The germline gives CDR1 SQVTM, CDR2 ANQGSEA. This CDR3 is CSAHRETNYGYTF. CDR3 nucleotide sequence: TGCAGCGCTCACAGGGAGACTAACTATGGCTACACCTTC. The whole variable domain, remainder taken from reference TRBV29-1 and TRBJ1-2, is SAVISQKPSRDICQRGTSLTIQCQVDSQVTMMFWYRQQPGQSLTLIATANQGSEATYESGFVIDKFPISRPNLTFSTLTVSNMSPEDSSIYLCSAHRETNYGYTFGSGTRLTVV.

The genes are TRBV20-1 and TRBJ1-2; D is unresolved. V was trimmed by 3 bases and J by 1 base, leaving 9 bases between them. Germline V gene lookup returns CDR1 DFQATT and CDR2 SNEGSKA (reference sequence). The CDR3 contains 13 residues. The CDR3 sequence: CSASNSDNYGYTF. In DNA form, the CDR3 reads TGCAGTGCTAGCAACTCAGATAACTATGGCTACACCTTC.

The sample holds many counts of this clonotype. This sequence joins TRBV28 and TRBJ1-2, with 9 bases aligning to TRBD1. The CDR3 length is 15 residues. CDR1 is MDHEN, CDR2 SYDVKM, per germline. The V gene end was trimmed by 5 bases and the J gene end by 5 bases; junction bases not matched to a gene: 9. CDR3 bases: TGTGCCAGCAGTCAAGGGGGGACAGGGAGATATGGCTACACCTTC. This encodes CASSQGGTGRYGYTF.

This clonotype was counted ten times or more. The CDR3 loop reads CASSSIPPRGVETQYF. The CDR3 coding sequence is TGTGCCAGCAGCTCAATTCCCCCCAGGGGAGTTGAGACCCAGTACTTC. The J gene is TRBJ2-5, the V gene TRBV7-8; D may be TRBD1 (6 bases). Trimming pared 4 bases from V and 5 bases from J, leaving 20 bases between. The CDR3 spans 16 residues. The germline V gene encodes CDR1 SGHVS and CDR2 FQNEAQ.

CDR3 residues: CASSHLEQETQYF. The CDR3 DNA reads as TGTGCCAGCAGCCACCTGGAACAAGAGACCCAGTACTTC. The chain uses TRBV3-1 and TRBJ2-5; D ambiguous. This CDR3 has 13 residues. The germline V and J ends were trimmed by 3 bases and 2 bases, with 7 bases remaining between them. Germline-derived CDR1 and CDR2 are LGHDT and YNNKEL (reference sequence).

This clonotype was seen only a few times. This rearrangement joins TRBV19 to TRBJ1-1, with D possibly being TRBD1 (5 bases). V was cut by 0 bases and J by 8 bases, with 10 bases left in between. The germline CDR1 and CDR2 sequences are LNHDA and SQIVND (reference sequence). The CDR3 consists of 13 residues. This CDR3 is CASSIDRGREAFF. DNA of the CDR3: TGTGCCAGTAGTATAGATCGGGGCAGAGAAGCTTTCTTT.

CDR3 bases: TGTGCCAGCACCGAAGGGGGATCTGGCACTGAAGCTTTCTTT. The encoded protein is CASTEGGSGTEAFF. J is TRBJ1-1 and V is TRBV6-1; D is possibly TRBD1 (6 bases). V gave up 7 bases and J gave up 4 bases, with 16 bases separating them. The CDR3 loop spans 14 amino acids. In germline, CDR1 is MNHNS, CDR2 SASEGT.

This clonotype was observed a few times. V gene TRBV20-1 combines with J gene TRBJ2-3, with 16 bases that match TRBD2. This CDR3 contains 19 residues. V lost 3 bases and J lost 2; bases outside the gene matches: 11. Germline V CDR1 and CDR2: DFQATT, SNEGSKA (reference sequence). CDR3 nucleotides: TGCAGTGCTAGGGCCCCTTCCGGGACTAGCGGGGGGGCCACAGATACGCAGTATTTT. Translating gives CSARAPSGTSGGATDTQYF.

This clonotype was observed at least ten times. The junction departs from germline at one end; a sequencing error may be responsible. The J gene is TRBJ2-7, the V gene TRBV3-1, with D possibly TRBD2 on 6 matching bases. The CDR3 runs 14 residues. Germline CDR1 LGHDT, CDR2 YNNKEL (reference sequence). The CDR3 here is CASSLTGTGYEQYF. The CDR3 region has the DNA TGCGCCAGCAGCCTAACCGGGACTGGCTACGAGCAGTACTTC.

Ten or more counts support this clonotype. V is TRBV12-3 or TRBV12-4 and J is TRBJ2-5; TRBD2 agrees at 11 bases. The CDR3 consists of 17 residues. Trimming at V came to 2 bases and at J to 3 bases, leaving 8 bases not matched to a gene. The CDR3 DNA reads TGTGCCAGCAGTTTATACCTAGCGGGGGGCTCTGAAGAGACCCAGTACTTC. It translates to CASSLYLAGGSEETQYF.